The clone carrying this T cell receptor (beta chain) appeared a few times. Germline and genes here are mouse. The read ends 4 residues before the CDR3 terminus; that terminus is restored from the germline J gene. The source of the sample is a study of CD8+ T cells in alopecia areata. The pooled cutaneous lymph node cells were sorted using several markers (CD4, CD8alpha, NKG2D, NKG2ACE and others). Isolated RNA was reverse transcribed into cDNA used as the sequencing template. Sequencing was performed with immunoSEQ multiplex PCR; in TCRdb, only in-frame clones are kept and a portion is missing. Singletons are absent from the sample, which has 290,000 or so clones. The V segment lost 2 bases and the J segment 3 bases; nucleotides outside the gene matches: 2. CDR1 and CDR2 (germline): FNHDT, SITEND (reference sequence). The CDR3 consists of 14 residues.

The rearrangement uses TRBV19 and TRBJ2-5, with 8 bases lining up with TRBD2. This sequence originates from a C3H/HeJ mouse with alopecia areata. These mice share the MHC haplotype H2-k. The specimen was CD4+ T cells sorted from a lymph node. The CDR3 bases that were read are TGTGCCAGCAGTATGGACTGGGTTCAAGAC. It encodes CASSMDWVQD. The full CDR3 protein reads CASSMDWVQDTQYF.